What follows describes a single T cell receptor (beta chain). The antigen is unknown. The data originate from a study of shared clonotypes between healthy human individuals. Findings and limits, study-wide: When compared with the clonotypes that were shared by all four sorted-subset donors, the non-shared clonotypes turned out to have lower generation probabilities.

Clones were read by immunoSEQ multiplex PCR, and TCRdb kept only the in-frame ones, dropping some. The sample lists around 990,000 clones; around three quarters were seen once. The V gene's germline CDR1 is SGHDT and CDR2 YYEEEE. The CDR3 has 16 residues. V was trimmed by 4 bases and J by 5 bases, leaving 18 bases between them. The TCR was taken from a man younger than 35 in good health. Some clones in this sample may be carry-over from other donors' samples. The chain uses TRBV5-6 and TRBJ1-4; the D gene is possibly TRBD1 (6 bases). The specimen was memory CD4+ T cells from PBMCs. Noted subset: CD45RA-negative fraction. CDR3 protein: CASSEGQGTLNEKLFF. Written as DNA, the CDR3 is TGTGCCAGCAGCGAAGGCCAGGGGACGTTAAATGAAAAACTGTTTTTT. The full variable domain, in which reference TRBV5-6 and TRBJ1-4 provide the parts outside the CDR3, is DAGVTQSPTHLIKTRGQQVTLRCSPKSGHDTVSWYQQALGQGPQFIFQYYEEEERQRGNFPDRFSGHQFPNYSSELNVNALLLGDSALYLCASSEGQGTLNEKLFFGSGTQLSVL.